This TCR beta chain was sequenced for a study of CD4 T cells in relation to SARS-CoV-2 and coronaviruses. Study in general: No peptide or an HIV-1 Nef peptide pool served as negative control.

The CDR3 is 16 residues long. Unmatched junction bases numbered 8, after V lost 1 base and J lost 10 bases. CDR1 is SGHAT and CDR2 is FQNNGV in the germline V gene. Before the COVID-19 pandemic, during about 2011-2019, CD4+ T cells were taken from unexposed donors. After more than eight days of culture, CD4+ T cells were isolated. Cells permitting, SARS-CoV-2 S/N and four cold-coronavirus spikes were tested on unexposed-donor CD4+ T cells. As regards this clone: No antigen is known for it.

Measured with immunoSEQ multiplex PCR; TCRdb has only the in-frame clones, and not every one. The table includes approximately 18,000 clones, around three quarters detected once. This receptor was taken from a human donor in good health. This chain connects TRBV11-2 to TRBJ2-1; 12 nucleotides match TRBD2. The sample consisted of CD4+ T cells from PBMCs, cultured in vitro. The CDR3 DNA sequence: TGTGCCAGCAGCTTAGTTCGGCTAGCGGGAGGGGAGGAGCAGTTCTTC. As protein: CASSLVRLAGGEEQFF.